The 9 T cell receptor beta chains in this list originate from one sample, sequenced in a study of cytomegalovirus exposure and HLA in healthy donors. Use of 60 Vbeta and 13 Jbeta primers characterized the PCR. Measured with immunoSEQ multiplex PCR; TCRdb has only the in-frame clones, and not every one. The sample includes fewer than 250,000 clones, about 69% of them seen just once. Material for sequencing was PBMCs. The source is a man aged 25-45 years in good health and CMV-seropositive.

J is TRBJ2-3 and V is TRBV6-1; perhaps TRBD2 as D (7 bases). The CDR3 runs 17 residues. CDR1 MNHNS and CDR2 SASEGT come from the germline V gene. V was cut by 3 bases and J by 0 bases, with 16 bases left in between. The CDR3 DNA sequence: TGTGCCAGCAGTGAGCGCTGGGGGGGCATTAGCACAGATACGCAGTATTTT. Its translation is CASSERWGGISTDTQYF.

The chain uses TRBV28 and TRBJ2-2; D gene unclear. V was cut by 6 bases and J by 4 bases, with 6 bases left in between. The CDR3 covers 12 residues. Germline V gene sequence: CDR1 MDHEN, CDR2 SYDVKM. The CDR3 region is CASRSLTGELFF. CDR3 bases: TGTGCCAGCAGGTCACTCACCGGGGAGCTGTTTTTT.

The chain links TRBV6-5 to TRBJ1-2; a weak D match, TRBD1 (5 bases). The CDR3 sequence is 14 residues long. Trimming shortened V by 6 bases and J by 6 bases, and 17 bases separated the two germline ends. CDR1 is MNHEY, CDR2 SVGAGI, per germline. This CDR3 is CASSHTWGDNGYTF. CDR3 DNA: TGTGCCAGCAGCCACACTTGGGGGGATAATGGCTACACCTTC.

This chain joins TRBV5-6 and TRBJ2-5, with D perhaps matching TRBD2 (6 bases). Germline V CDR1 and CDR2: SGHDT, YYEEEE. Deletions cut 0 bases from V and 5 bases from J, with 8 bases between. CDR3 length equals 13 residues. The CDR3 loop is CASSLEEGETQYF. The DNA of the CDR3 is TGTGCCAGCAGCTTGGAGGAGGGGGAGACCCAGTACTTC.

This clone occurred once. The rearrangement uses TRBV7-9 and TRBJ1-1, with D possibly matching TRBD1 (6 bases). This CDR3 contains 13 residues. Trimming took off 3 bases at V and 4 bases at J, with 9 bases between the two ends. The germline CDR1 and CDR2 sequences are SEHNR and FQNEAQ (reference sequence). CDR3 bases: TGTGCCAGCAGCTTCGGGGGGGCCACTGAAGCTTTCTTT. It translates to CASSFGGATEAFF.

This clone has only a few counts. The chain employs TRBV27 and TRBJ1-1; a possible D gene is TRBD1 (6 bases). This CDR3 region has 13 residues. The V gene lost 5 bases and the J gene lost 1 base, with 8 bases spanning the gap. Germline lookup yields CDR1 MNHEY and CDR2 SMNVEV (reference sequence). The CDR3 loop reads CASSQTGNTEAFF. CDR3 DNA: TGTGCCAGCAGTCAGACAGGGAACACTGAAGCTTTCTTT.

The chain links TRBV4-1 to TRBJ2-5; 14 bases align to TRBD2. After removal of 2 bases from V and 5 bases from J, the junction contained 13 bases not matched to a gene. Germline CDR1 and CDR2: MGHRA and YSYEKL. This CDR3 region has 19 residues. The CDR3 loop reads CASSQYPPGLAGVRETQYF. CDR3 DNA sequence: TGCGCCAGCAGCCAATATCCGCCGGGACTAGCGGGAGTTCGGGAGACCCAGTACTTC.

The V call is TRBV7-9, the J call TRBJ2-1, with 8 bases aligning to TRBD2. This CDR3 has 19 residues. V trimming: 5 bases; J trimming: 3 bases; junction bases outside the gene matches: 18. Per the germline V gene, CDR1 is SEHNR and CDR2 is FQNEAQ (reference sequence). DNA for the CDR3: TGTGCCAGCAGCCCTCCTCTAGAGCGGGAGAAGTACCGCTACAATGAGCAGTTCTTC. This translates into CASSPPLEREKYRYNEQFF.

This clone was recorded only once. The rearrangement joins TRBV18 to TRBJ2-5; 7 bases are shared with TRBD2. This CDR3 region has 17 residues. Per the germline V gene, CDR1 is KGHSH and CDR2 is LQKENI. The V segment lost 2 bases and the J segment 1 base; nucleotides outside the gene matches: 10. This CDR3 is CASSPAARAGRQETQYF. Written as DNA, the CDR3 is TGTGCCAGCTCACCAGCTGCACGAGCGGGACGCCAAGAGACCCAGTACTTC.